A single T cell receptor beta chain is shown here with its context. Its antigen is as yet unknown. The V segment lost 4 bases and the J segment 0 bases; nucleotides outside the gene matches: 11. CDR1 and CDR2 (germline): SGHRS, YFSETQ. The CDR3 is 18 amino acids. This record comes from a study of glioma-infiltrating T cells. Findings and limits, study-wide: Signature shared blood CDR3 motifs were enriched in low-divergence and depleted in high-divergence patients.

The iRepertoire nested amplicon-rescue multiplex PCR amplified TCR alpha and beta CDR3s from RNA. TCRdb analysed the multiplex PCR reads with MiXCR anew, one entry per CDR3 protein. There are approximately 400,000 distinct CDR3 sequences in the sample; roughly 41% occur only once, and around 13% lies in the top ten. The chain combines TRBV5-1 with TRBJ2-7; 12 positions agree with TRBD2. This receptor was obtained from a human donor with low-grade glioma or glioblastoma, undergoing nonglioma brain surgery, or in good health (not recorded which). The source material was glioma tissue, nonneoplastic brain tissue, or PBMCs (not recorded which). The CDR3, as DNA: TGCGCCAGCAGCCTCAGACAGGGGACTAGCGGGCTCTCCTACGAGCAGTACTTC. As protein: CASSLRQGTSGLSYEQYF.